Each of the 2 T cell receptor beta chains below was sequenced from the same sample in a study of shared clonotypes between healthy human individuals. This table comes from immunoSEQ multiplex PCR, and its TCRdb copy is limited to in-frame clones, with some not included. Of millions of clones in the sample, more than 90% were seen once. The sequencing sample was made of naive CD4+ T cells sorted from blood. Subset: CD45RA+ positively selected. The origin of the receptors is a man aged 18 to 29 in good health.

In DNA, the CDR3 is TGTGCCTGGAGTGTAGGGCTAGCAGAGACCCAGTACTTC. It yields the protein CAWSVGLAETQYF. The chain joins TRBV30 to TRBJ2-5; possibly TRBD2 for D (5 bases). Germline V CDR1 and CDR2: GTSNPN, SVGIG (reference sequence). The CDR3 totals 13 residues. The germline V and J ends were trimmed by 0 bases and 4 bases, with 9 bases remaining between them.

This clone is a singleton in its sample. The rearrangement joins TRBV6-5 to TRBJ1-1; 8 bases line up with TRBD1. V lost 7 bases, J lost 0 bases, and 7 bases stayed unmatched. This CDR3 region has 15 residues. Germline V lookup: CDR1 MNHEY, CDR2 SVGAGI. The CDR3 nucleotides read TGTGCCAGCACCGGACAGGGCGCGATGAACACTGAAGCTTTCTTT. Residues: CASTGQGAMNTEAFF.